The subject of this entry is one TCR beta chain. The target antigen is unknown. The record originates from a study of beta chain features in type 1 diabetes. Reverse transcription of all isolated RNA meant that expressed TCRB transcripts were sequenced. Sequencing was performed with immunoSEQ multiplex PCR; in TCRdb, only in-frame clones are kept and a portion is missing. The sample yields 500,000 to 850,000 clones, around 15% seen once. General study points: When Type 1 diabetes patients were examined, their TCRB CDR3s proved moderately but significantly shorter in all four CD4+ subsets.

This CDR3 has 14 residues. The V gene's germline CDR1 is SEHNR and CDR2 FQNEAQ (reference sequence). Trimming cost V 5 bases and J 5 bases, with 15 bases left between them. The sequenced sample consisted of naive CD4+ T cells from blood. The TCR was taken from a man aged 18 to 35 with type 1 diabetes. The gene calls are TRBV7-9 and TRBJ2-5; D gene ambiguous. The chain's CDR3 is CASSRAVARETQYF. The DNA of the CDR3 is TGTGCCAGCAGCCGCGCGGTTGCTCGCGAGACCCAGTACTTC. Full variable domain (missing parts from reference TRBV7-9 and TRBJ2-5): DTGVSQNPRHKITKRGQNVTFRCDPISEHNRLYWYRQTLGQGPEFLTYFQNEAQLEKSRLLSDRFSAERPKGSFSTLEIQRTEQGDSAMYLCASSRAVARETQYFGPGTRLLVL.